In its sample, the clone carrying this T cell receptor (beta chain) was seen many times. Its specificity is unknown. RNA transcripts gave rise to amplified TCR beta CDR3 regions. A first-round RT-PCR of the TCR CDR3 used the HTBI primer set. TCRdb redid the calling of the multiplex PCR reads with MiXCR, one entry per CDR3 protein. The sample shows hundreds of thousands of distinct CDR3 sequences, 15% to 19% of them seen only once. CDR3 length: 16 residues. V shed 3 bases, J shed 8 bases, and the junction held 11 bases outside the gene matches. Germline V gene data show CDR1 as SGHRS and CDR2 as YFSETQ. Patients having uncontrolled infection, another autoimmune disease, pregnancy or lactation were not included. Diagnoses used clinical symptoms, serum thyroxine and TRAb, thyroid ultrasound and orbital computed tomography. This record belongs to a study of T cells in Graves' hyperthyroidism and ophthalmopathy.

General study findings and limits: Ophthalmopathy was model-predicted a median roughly 6.5 months pre-onset.

The source is a woman younger than 35 with Graves' hyperthyroidism. The chain couples TRBV5-1 to TRBJ2-5, with 12 bases lining up with TRBD2. The specimen was blood. CDR3 region: CASSSGGLAGSGTQYF. DNA of the CDR3: TGCGCCAGCAGCTCTGGTGGACTAGCGGGGTCTGGAACCCAGTACTTC.